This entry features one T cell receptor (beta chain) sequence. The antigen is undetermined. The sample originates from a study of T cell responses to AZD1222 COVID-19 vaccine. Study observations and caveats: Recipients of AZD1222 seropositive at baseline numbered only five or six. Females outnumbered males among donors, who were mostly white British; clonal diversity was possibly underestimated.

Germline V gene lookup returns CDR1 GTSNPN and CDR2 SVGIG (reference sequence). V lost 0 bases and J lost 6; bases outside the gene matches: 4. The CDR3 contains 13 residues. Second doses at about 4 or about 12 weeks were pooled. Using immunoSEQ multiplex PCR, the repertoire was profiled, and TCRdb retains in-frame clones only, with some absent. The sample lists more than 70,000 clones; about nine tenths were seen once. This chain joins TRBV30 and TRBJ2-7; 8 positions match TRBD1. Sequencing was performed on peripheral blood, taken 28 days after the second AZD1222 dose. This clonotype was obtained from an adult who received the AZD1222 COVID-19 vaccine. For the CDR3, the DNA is TGTGCCTGGAGTGTACAGGGGGTTGGCGAGCAGTACTTC. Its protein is CAWSVQGVGEQYF. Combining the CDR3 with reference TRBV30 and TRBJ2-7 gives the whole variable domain SQTIHQWPATLVQPVGSPLSLECTVEGTSNPNLYWYRQAAGRGLQLLFYSVGIGQISSEVPQNLSASRPQDRQFILSSKKLLLSDSGFYLCAWSVQGVGEQYFGPGTRLTVT.